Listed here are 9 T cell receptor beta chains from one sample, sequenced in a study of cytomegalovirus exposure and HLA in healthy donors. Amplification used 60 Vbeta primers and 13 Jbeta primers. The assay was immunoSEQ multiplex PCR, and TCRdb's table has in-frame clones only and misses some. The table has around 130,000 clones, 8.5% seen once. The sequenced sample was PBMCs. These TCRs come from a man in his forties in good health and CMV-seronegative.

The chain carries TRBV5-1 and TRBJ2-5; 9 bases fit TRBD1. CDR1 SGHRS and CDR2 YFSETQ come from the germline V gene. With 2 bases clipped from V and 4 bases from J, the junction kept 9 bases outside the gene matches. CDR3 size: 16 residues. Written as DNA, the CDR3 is TGCGCCAGCAGCTTCGAACTAGGACAGGGGATAGAGACCCAGTACTTC. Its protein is CASSFELGQGIETQYF.

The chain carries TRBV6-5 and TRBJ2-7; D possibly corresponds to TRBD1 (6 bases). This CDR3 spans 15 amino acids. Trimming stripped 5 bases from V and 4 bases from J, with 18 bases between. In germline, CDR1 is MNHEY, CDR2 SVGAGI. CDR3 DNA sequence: TGTGCCAGCAGTCCCTCCCCCACAGGGACGTACGAGCAGTACTTC. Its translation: CASSPSPTGTYEQYF.

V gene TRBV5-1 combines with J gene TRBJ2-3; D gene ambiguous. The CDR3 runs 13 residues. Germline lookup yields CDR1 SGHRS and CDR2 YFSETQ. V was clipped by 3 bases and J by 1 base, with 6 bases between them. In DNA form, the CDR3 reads TGCGCCAGCAGCTCAAGCGGCACAGATACGCAGTATTTT. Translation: CASSSSGTDTQYF.

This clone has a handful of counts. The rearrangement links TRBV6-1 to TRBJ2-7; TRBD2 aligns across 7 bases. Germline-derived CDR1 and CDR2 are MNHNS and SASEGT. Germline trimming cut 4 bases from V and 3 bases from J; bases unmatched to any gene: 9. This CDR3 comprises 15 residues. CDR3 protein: CASSGGEGPLYEQYF. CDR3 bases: TGTGCCAGCAGTGGGGGGGAGGGGCCGCTCTACGAGCAGTACTTC.

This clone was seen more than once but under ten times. CDR3 in amino acids: CASSPGRDSNQPQHF. In DNA, the CDR3 is TGTGCCAGCTCACCAGGCAGGGACTCCAATCAGCCCCAGCATTTT. The J gene is TRBJ1-5, the V gene TRBV18, with D possibly TRBD1 on 5 matching bases. CDR1 and CDR2 from the germline V gene are KGHSH and LQKENI. The CDR3 extends over 15 amino acids. V dropped 2 bases and J dropped 3 bases, with 11 bases sitting between them.

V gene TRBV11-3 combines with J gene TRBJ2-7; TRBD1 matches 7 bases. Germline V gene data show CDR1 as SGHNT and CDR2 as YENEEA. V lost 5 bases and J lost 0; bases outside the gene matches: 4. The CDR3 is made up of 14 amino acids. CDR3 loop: CASSQGQSSYEQYF. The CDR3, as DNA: TGTGCCAGCAGCCAGGGACAGAGCTCCTACGAGCAGTACTTC.

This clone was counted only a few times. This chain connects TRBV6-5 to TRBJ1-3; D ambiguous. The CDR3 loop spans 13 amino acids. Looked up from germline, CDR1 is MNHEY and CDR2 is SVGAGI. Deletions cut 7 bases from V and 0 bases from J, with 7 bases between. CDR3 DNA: TGTGCCAGCATGCGGGTCTCTGGAAACACCATATATTTT. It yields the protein CASMRVSGNTIYF.

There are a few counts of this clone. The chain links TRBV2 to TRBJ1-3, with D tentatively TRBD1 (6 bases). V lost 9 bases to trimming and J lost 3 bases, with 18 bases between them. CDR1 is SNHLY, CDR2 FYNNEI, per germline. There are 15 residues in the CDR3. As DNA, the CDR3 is TGTGCCAGTAGGATGGACAGTTTATATGGAAACACCATATATTTT. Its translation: CASRMDSLYGNTIYF.

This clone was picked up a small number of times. DNA of the CDR3: TGTGCCAGCAGCGATGACAGCCAAGAGACCCAGTACTTC. Protein: CASSDDSQETQYF. The chain has TRBV9 and TRBJ2-5, with D perhaps TRBD1 (5 bases). Trimming pared 3 bases from V and 1 base from J, leaving 7 bases between. The CDR3 sequence is 13 residues long. CDR1 and CDR2 (germline): SGDLS, YYNGEE.